Each of the 14 T cell receptor beta chains below was sequenced from the same sample in a study of OX40 agonist ivuxolimab in advanced cancers. The library came from the immunoSEQ multiplex PCR assay. TCRdb re-hosts the immuneACCESS table, in-frame sequences only. Its copies lack some clones; in the studies checked, an unresolved V gene accounts for under half of them, and the cause for the rest is not known. Here the sample has around 9,800 clones; roughly 76% occur a single time. The ten largest clones take up approximately 36% of the sample. The sample was CD4+ or CD8+ T cells sorted from blood, taken in a trial of the OX40 agonist ivuxolimab. The source is an adult with an advanced solid tumor such as melanoma, head and neck, liver or kidney cancer.

The chain recombines TRBV6-1 with TRBJ2-7; D ambiguous. Trimming left V 7 bases short and J 1 base short, with 5 bases between. In germline, CDR1 is MNHNS, CDR2 SASEGT. There are 11 residues in the CDR3. CDR3 region: CASTLSYEQYF. CDR3 DNA: TGTGCCAGCACTCTATCCTACGAGCAGTACTTC.

V gene TRBV19 combines with J gene TRBJ1-1; the match to TRBD1 covers 7 bases. After removal of 3 bases from V and 1 base from J, the junction contained 5 bases not matched to a gene. This CDR3 comprises 15 residues. CDR1 and CDR2 (germline): LNHDA, SQIVND (reference sequence). CDR3: CASSISGTANTEAFF. The CDR3 region has the DNA TGTGCCAGTAGTATTTCCGGGACAGCGAACACTGAAGCTTTCTTT.

This clone was found once. The V gene is TRBV28, the J gene TRBJ1-2, with D uncertain. The CDR3 sequence is 14 residues long. The germline gives CDR1 MDHEN, CDR2 SYDVKM. Trimming shortened V by 6 bases and J by 8 bases, and 19 bases separated the two germline ends. DNA for the CDR3: TGTGCCAGCAGCCCGCTTGCGAACAGAGGGGGCTACACCTTC. Protein sequence: CASSPLANRGGYTF.

This chain links TRBV4-1 with TRBJ2-1; D call uncertain. Trimming removed 0 bases from V and 3 bases from J, with 12 bases in between. This CDR3 spans 16 amino acids. Germline V gene data show CDR1 as MGHRA and CDR2 as YSYEKL. In DNA form, the CDR3 reads TGCGCCAGCAGCCAAGAGATAGCCCAGGTCTACAATGAGCAGTTCTTC. It encodes CASSQEIAQVYNEQFF.

J is TRBJ2-2 and V is TRBV5-1, with a possible D match to TRBD1 (5 bases). CDR1 is SGHRS, CDR2 YFSETQ, per germline. The CDR3 consists of 13 residues. The V end was cut by 4 bases, the J end by 6 bases, with 10 bases between. CDR3 sequence (DNA): TGCGCCAGCAGCACAGGTTATCCCGGGGAGCTGTTTTTT. Its translation: CASSTGYPGELFF.

This clone was seen a single time. The chain recombines TRBV9 with TRBJ2-7; D is possibly TRBD2 (7 bases). Trimming stripped 7 bases from V and 5 bases from J, with 16 bases between. The CDR3 is 13 amino acids. Germline V gene lookup returns CDR1 SGDLS and CDR2 YYNGEE. The CDR3 protein is CASGGGGLDEQYF. Written as DNA, the CDR3 is TGTGCCAGCGGTGGGGGGGGCCTGGACGAGCAGTACTTC.

In its sample, this clone was seen a few times. This chain uses TRBV4-3 with TRBJ2-7; 10 bases agree with TRBD1. Unmatched junction bases numbered 8, after V lost 5 bases and J lost 1 base. Germline CDR1 LGHNA, CDR2 YSLEER. The CDR3 sequence is 16 residues long. CDR3 region: CASSFSGTGESYEQYF. DNA for the CDR3: TGCGCCAGCAGCTTCTCCGGGACAGGGGAATCCTACGAGCAGTACTTC.

This clone has a single count. The chain combines TRBV27 with TRBJ2-7, with 15 bases lining up with TRBD2. Germline-derived CDR1 and CDR2 are MNHEY and SMNVEV (reference sequence). The V and J ends lost 4 bases and 5 bases, in that order; junction bases with no gene match: 12. This CDR3 region has 18 residues. The chain's CDR3 is CASSYSSGLAGGLHEQYF. The CDR3 DNA is TGTGCCAGCAGTTACTCGAGTGGACTAGCGGGAGGGCTCCACGAGCAGTACTTC.

The V call is TRBV27, the J call TRBJ2-1, with TRBD1 as a possible D gene (6 bases). The ends were cut back, 4 bases at V and 13 bases at J, with 11 bases in the middle. This CDR3 has 11 amino acids. Germline V gene lookup returns CDR1 MNHEY and CDR2 SMNVEV (reference sequence). The CDR3 DNA sequence: TGTGCCAGCAGTTCAGGGGTTTATCAGTTCTTC. Encoded protein: CASSSGVYQFF.

In its sample, this clone ranks as medium-sized. The rearrangement uses TRBV6-1 and TRBJ2-1; D perhaps matches TRBD2 (5 bases). V lost 0 bases and J lost 4, with 10 bases in between. The CDR3 spans 15 residues. Germline V CDR1 and CDR2: MNHNS, SASEGT. The DNA for the CDR3 is TGTGCCAGCAGTGAAGCACGGGGTCCATACAATGAGCAGTTCTTC. It codes for CASSEARGPYNEQFF.

The chain couples TRBV5-1 to TRBJ2-2; D is unresolved. Per the germline V gene, CDR1 is SGHRS and CDR2 is YFSETQ. The CDR3 covers 11 residues. Deletions cut 6 bases from V and 7 bases from J, with 7 bases between. The CDR3 DNA is TGCGCCAGCACAGGAAACGGGGAGCTGTTTTTT. Translated, it gives CASTGNGELFF.

This clone was detected only once. The gene calls are TRBV15 and TRBJ2-1; no reliable D call. This CDR3 has 13 residues. V lost 3 bases and J lost 3, with 6 bases in between. Germline loops: CDR1 LNHNV, CDR2 YYDKDF (reference sequence). CDR3 protein: CATSRSSYNEQFF. The CDR3 DNA is TGTGCCACCAGCAGGTCTAGCTACAATGAGCAGTTCTTC. The variable domain in full, completed from reference TRBV15 and TRBJ2-1, reads DAMVIQNPRYQVTQFGKPVTLSCSQTLNHNVMYWYQQKSSQAPKLLFHYYDKDFNNEADTPDNFQSRRPNTSFCFLDIRSPGLGDTAMYLCATSRSSYNEQFFGPGTRLTVL.

CDR3 bases: TGTGCCAGCAGCTTAGGGGGGAGTGCCGTCTACGAGCAGTACTTC. Translating it yields CASSLGGSAVYEQYF. The J gene is TRBJ2-7, the V gene TRBV7-2, with D perhaps assigned TRBD1 or TRBD2 (5 bases each). This CDR3 has 15 residues. Deletions cut 1 base from V and 3 bases from J, with 13 bases between. Germline V lookup: CDR1 SGHTA, CDR2 FQGNSA. Combining the CDR3 with reference TRBV7-2 and TRBJ2-7 gives the whole variable domain GAGVSQSPSNKVTEKGKDVELRCDPISGHTALYWYRQSLGQGLEFLIYFQGNSAPDKSGLPSDRFSAERTGGSVSTLTIQRTQQEDSAVYLCASSLGGSAVYEQYFGPGTRLTVT.

This clone rates as medium-sized (0.01 to 0.1%). The chain recombines TRBV6-1 with TRBJ1-5; D may be TRBD1 (5 bases). The CDR3 extends over 15 amino acids. V shed 4 bases and J shed 3 bases, with 13 bases lying between them. From germline, CDR1 is MNHNS and CDR2 SASEGT. CDR3 in DNA: TGTGCCAGCAGTGGGGAGACAGATTACAATCAGCCCCAGCATTTT. This gives the protein CASSGETDYNQPQHF.